Listed here are 21 T cell receptor beta chains from one sample, sequenced in a study of CD8 T cells in Susac syndrome. cDNA came from roughly 0.53 to 1 ug RNA primed by random hexamers. TCRdb re-called the immunoSEQ multiplex PCR reads with MiXCR, one entry per CDR3 protein. In the table there are around 200,000 distinct CDR3 sequences, 85% to 95% of which are singletons. Specimen: CD8+ T cells from PBMCs. These receptor sequences come from a human donor with Susac syndrome.

This sequence joins TRBV11-2 and TRBJ1-3; D is unresolved. Trimming took off 1 base at V and 3 bases at J, with 4 bases between the two ends. In germline, CDR1 is SGHAT, CDR2 FQNNGV. The CDR3 is made up of 13 amino acids. The CDR3 DNA sequence: TGTGCCAGCAGCTTAGTGGATGGAAACACCATATATTTT. Translating it yields CASSLVDGNTIYF.

The chain joins TRBV3-1 to TRBJ1-1; a possible D gene is TRBD1 (6 bases). The CDR3 runs 16 residues. The ends were cut back, 0 bases at V and 1 base at J, with 12 bases in the middle. Germline V CDR1 and CDR2: LGHDT, YNNKEL (reference sequence). Here the CDR3 DNA reads TGTGCCAGCAGCCAAGAGTGGCAGGGGACGAACACTGAAGCTTTCTTT. It is translated as CASSQEWQGTNTEAFF.

The gene calls are TRBV24-1 and TRBJ1-2, with D unresolved. The CDR3 sequence is 10 residues long. CDR1 is KGHDR and CDR2 is SFDVKD in the germline V gene. Trimming cost V 6 bases and J 5 bases, with 3 bases left between them. CDR3 in amino acids: CATSKYGYTF. CDR3 in DNA: TGTGCCACCAGTAAGTATGGCTACACCTTC.

The gene calls are TRBV18 and TRBJ2-1; TRBD2 matches 11 bases. Per the germline V gene, CDR1 is KGHSH and CDR2 is LQKENI. J gave up 3 bases and V 2 bases, and 6 bases lay outside the gene matches. CDR3 length equals 17 residues. Here the CDR3 DNA reads TGTGCCAGCTCACCATCGGGACTAGCGGAGTTCTACAATGAGCAGTTCTTC. Protein sequence: CASSPSGLAEFYNEQFF.

This clonotype has a single count. V gene TRBV6-5 combines with J gene TRBJ2-1; the D gene is possibly TRBD1 (6 bases). The V and J ends lost 5 bases and 6 bases respectively, with 11 bases between them. Germline values: CDR1 MNHEY, CDR2 SVGAGI. The CDR3 covers 13 residues. The CDR3 loop reads CASSPGTPNEQFF. The CDR3 nucleotides are TGTGCCAGCAGTCCCGGGACACCCAATGAGCAGTTCTTC.

The V call is TRBV12-3 or TRBV12-4, the J call TRBJ2-7, with D tentatively TRBD1 or TRBD2 (6 bases each). Trimming cost V 3 bases and J 0 bases, with 12 bases left between them. There are 15 residues in the CDR3. The CDR3 sequence: CASSFEGGSSYEQYF. The CDR3 coding sequence is TGTGCCAGCAGTTTCGAAGGGGGGAGCTCCTACGAGCAGTACTTC.

CDR3 sequence: CASSHRAGSGNTIYF. CDR3 sequence (DNA): TGTGCCAGCAGCCATCGGGCGGGCTCTGGAAACACCATATATTTT. V gene TRBV27 combines with J gene TRBJ1-3; D is ambiguous. Germline loops: CDR1 MNHEY, CDR2 SMNVEV (reference sequence). V lost 6 bases, J lost 0 bases, and 12 bases lay in between. The CDR3 runs to 15 residues.

In its sample, this clonotype was seen once. The V gene is TRBV29-1, the J gene TRBJ2-3; the D is unclear. CDR1 is SQVTM and CDR2 is ANQGSEA in the germline V gene. There are 12 residues in the CDR3. Trimming removed 4 bases at V and 7 bases at J, with 12 bases between. The CDR3, as DNA: TGCAGCGTTGTCTCGGACGATTATACGCAGTATTTT. It translates to CSVVSDDYTQYF.

This clonotype has just one count. V usage is TRBV6-5 and J usage is TRBJ1-1; D not certain. Trimming removed 0 bases at V and 4 bases at J, with 6 bases between. Germline CDR1 reads MNHEY; CDR2 reads SVGAGI. CDR3 length: 13 residues. The CDR3 nucleotides are TGTGCCAGCAGTTACTCGGAGGGCACTGAAGCTTTCTTT. This encodes CASSYSEGTEAFF.

The genes are TRBV19 and TRBJ1-5; no firm D call. The germline V gene encodes CDR1 LNHDA and CDR2 SQIVND (reference sequence). This CDR3 comprises 14 residues. Trimming took off 6 bases at V and 1 base at J, with 10 bases between the two ends. CDR3 region: CASRRGLSNQPQHF. The CDR3 DNA reads TGTGCCAGTAGGCGAGGGTTGAGCAATCAGCCCCAGCATTTT.

The CDR3 sequence is CSASAGHFLSNQPQHF. The CDR3 nucleotides read TGCAGTGCCAGCGCCGGACATTTTCTTAGCAATCAGCCCCAGCATTTT. This chain connects TRBV20-1 to TRBJ1-5, with D possibly being TRBD1 (5 bases). Trimming took off 6 bases at V and 0 bases at J, with 18 bases between the two ends. This CDR3 region has 16 residues. Germline lookup yields CDR1 DFQATT and CDR2 SNEGSKA (reference sequence).

The chain carries TRBV4-1 and TRBJ2-3; D unclear. The CDR3 runs to 17 residues. Trimming shortened V by 4 bases and J by 0 bases, and 17 bases separated the two germline ends. Per germline, CDR1 MGHRA and CDR2 YSYEKL. The CDR3 DNA reads as TGCGCCAGCAGCCCCCCTGTAGCCAGTCCTAGCACAGATACGCAGTATTTT. It is translated as CASSPPVASPSTDTQYF.

The chain uses TRBV12-3 or TRBV12-4 and TRBJ2-1; D possibly corresponds to TRBD2 (5 bases). With 7 bases removed from V and 7 bases from J, the gap between germline ends came to 17 bases. The CDR3 runs to 14 residues. The CDR3 loop reads CASTRRGQTNEQFF. The DNA of the CDR3 is TGTGCCAGCACCCGGAGAGGGCAGACTAATGAGCAGTTCTTC.

As for this clonotype: A read error is likely, as this CDR3 ends without the conserved phenylalanine or tryptophan. The chain carries TRBV30 and TRBJ2-1; no reliable D call. Germline lookup yields CDR1 GTSNPN and CDR2 SVGIG (reference sequence). The CDR3 covers 13 residues. V lost 5 bases, J lost 8 bases, and 16 bases lay in between. CDR3 amino acids: CAWSPGRGDEQFL. The CDR3 DNA sequence: TGTGCCTGGTCCCCGGGCCGAGGCGATGAGCAGTTCCTC.

The gene calls are TRBV4-1 and TRBJ1-5; tentatively, D is TRBD1 (6 bases). Germline V CDR1 and CDR2: MGHRA, YSYEKL. CDR3 length: 13 amino acids. Trimming shortened V by 7 bases and J by 6 bases, and 13 bases separated the two germline ends. In DNA, the CDR3 is TGCGCCAGCACCCTGCAAGGGGGTCAGCCCCAGCATTTT. Amino acid sequence: CASTLQGGQPQHF.

This sequence joins TRBV9 and TRBJ2-1, with a weak D call TRBD1 (5 bases). Trimming removed 1 base from V and 8 bases from J, with 10 bases in between. CDR1 and CDR2 (germline): SGDLS, YYNGEE. This CDR3 comprises 13 residues. CDR3 in DNA: TGTGCCAGCAGCGTACAGGGTGTGGATGAGCAGTTCTTC. Translating it yields CASSVQGVDEQFF.

In its sample, this clonotype was seen once. The chain combines TRBV27 with TRBJ2-1, with D possibly TRBD2 on 5 matching bases. Germline V gene data show CDR1 as MNHEY and CDR2 as SMNVEV (reference sequence). The V gene lost 4 bases and the J gene lost 14 bases, with 12 bases spanning the gap. The CDR3 is 11 amino acids. CDR3 region: CASSSSLGEFF. In DNA form, the CDR3 reads TGTGCCAGCAGTTCTAGCCTCGGGGAGTTCTTC.

The rearrangement links TRBV12-3 or TRBV12-4 to TRBJ2-2; D not certain. CDR3 length: 11 amino acids. V dropped 6 bases and J dropped 8 bases, with 7 bases sitting between them. In nucleotides, the CDR3 is TGTGCCAGCAGCGGCCTTGGGGAGCTGTTTTTT. It codes for CASSGLGELFF.

The chain recombines TRBV5-1 with TRBJ2-7; the match to TRBD2 covers 8 bases. V was clipped by 5 bases and J by 4 bases; unmatched bases: 8. This CDR3 region has 14 residues. Per the germline V gene, CDR1 is SGHRS and CDR2 is YFSETQ. CDR3 sequence: CASRIREGRYEQYF. For the CDR3, the DNA is TGCGCCAGCAGGATACGGGAGGGCCGGTACGAGCAGTACTTC.

V is TRBV5-6 and J is TRBJ1-2, with unresolved D. The V end was cut by 1 base, the J end by 6 bases, with 7 bases between. This CDR3 spans 12 amino acids. Per the germline V gene, CDR1 is SGHDT and CDR2 is YYEEEE. CDR3 nucleotides: TGTGCCAGCAGCTTGTACTCCGATGGCTACACCTTC. This sequence encodes CASSLYSDGYTF.

The chain links TRBV11-2 to TRBJ1-1, with D possibly matching TRBD1 (5 bases). CDR1 and CDR2 from the germline V gene are SGHAT and FQNNGV. CDR3 size: 15 residues. Trimming removed 2 bases at V and 1 base at J, with 11 bases between. CDR3 loop: CASSLFRDRNTEAFF. CDR3 DNA: TGTGCCAGCAGCTTATTTCGGGACCGGAACACTGAAGCTTTCTTT.